This T cell receptor (beta chain) was identified in a study of cytomegalovirus exposure and HLA in healthy donors. Study summary: Early on, a data release was issued that held 85 million to 95 million unique TCRs from HLA-typed donors. Study-level results: Many donors shared some public TCRs, even though most TCR sequences were rare. Most of the TCR beta V segments (in an earlier analysis) were productive either about 87% or about 30% of the time.

Concerning this clone: Its antigen is unidentified.

Use of 60 Vbeta and 13 Jbeta primers characterized the PCR. Measured with immunoSEQ multiplex PCR; TCRdb has only the in-frame clones, and not every one. This table holds over 80,000 clones, 82% found once. The sample consisted of PBMCs. The receptor was derived from a man aged 45-60 years in good health and CMV-seronegative.

CDR3 amino acids: CSVSGLITYEQYF. CDR3 nucleotide sequence: TGCAGCGTGTCGGGACTCATCACCTACGAGCAGTACTTC. This chain links TRBV29-1 with TRBJ2-7; a possible D gene is TRBD2 (6 bases). Germline V CDR1 and CDR2: SQVTM, ANQGSEA. There are 13 residues in the CDR3. Between the trimmed V and J ends, which lost 6 bases and 2 bases, there was a span of 14 bases.